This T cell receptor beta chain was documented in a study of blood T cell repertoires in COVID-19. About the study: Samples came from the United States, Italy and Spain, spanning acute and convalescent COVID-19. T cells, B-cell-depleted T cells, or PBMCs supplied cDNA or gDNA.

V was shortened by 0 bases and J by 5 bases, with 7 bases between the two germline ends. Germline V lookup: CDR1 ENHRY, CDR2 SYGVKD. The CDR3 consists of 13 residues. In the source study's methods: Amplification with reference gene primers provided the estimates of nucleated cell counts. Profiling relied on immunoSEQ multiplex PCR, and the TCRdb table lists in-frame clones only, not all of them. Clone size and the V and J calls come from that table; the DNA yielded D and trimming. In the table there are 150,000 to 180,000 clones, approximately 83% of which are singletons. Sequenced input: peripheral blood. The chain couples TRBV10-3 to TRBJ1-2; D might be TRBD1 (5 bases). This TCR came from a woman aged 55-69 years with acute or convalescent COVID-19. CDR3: CAISESAGYGYTF. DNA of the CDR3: TGTGCCATCAGTGAGTCAGCAGGGTATGGCTACACCTTC.